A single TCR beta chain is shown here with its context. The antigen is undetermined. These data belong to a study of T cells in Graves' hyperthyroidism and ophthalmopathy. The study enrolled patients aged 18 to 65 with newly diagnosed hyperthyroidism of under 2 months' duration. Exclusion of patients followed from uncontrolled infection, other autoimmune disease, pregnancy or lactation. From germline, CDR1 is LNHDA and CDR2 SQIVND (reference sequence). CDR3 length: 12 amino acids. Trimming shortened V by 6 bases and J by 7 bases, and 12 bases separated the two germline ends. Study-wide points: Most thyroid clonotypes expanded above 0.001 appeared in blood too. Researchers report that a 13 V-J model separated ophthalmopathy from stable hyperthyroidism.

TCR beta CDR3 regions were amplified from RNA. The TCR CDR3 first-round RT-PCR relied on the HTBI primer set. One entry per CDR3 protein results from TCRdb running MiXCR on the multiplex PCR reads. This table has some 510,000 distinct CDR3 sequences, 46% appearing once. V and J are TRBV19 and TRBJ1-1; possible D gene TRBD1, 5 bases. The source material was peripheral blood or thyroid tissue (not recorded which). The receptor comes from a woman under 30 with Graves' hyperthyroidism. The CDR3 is CASSRITGEAFF. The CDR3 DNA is TGTGCCAGTAGCCGAATAACAGGTGAAGCTTTCTTT.